One T cell receptor (beta chain) is described in this entry. Its antigen is undetermined. RNA transcripts were the template for amplifying TCR beta CDR3 regions. HTBI primers drove first-round RT-PCR of the TCR CDR3. TCRdb re-analysed the multiplex PCR reads in MiXCR, keeping a single row per CDR3 protein. The sample lists approximately 560,000 distinct CDR3 sequences, about 43% seen once, with roughly 8.2% in the top ten. This specimen belongs to a study of T cells in Graves' hyperthyroidism and ophthalmopathy. Findings and caveats of the study: Ophthalmopathy was distinguished from stable hyperthyroidism by 13 V-J signatures. Most clonotypes expanded in thyroid above 0.001 were likewise present in blood.

Per germline, CDR1 KGHDR and CDR2 SFDVKD. With 5 bases removed from V and 3 bases from J, the gap between germline ends came to 13 bases. CDR3 length: 14 residues. The source of this sequence is a woman under 30 with Graves' hyperthyroidism. J is TRBJ2-7 and V is TRBV24-1, with D perhaps assigned TRBD1 or TRBD2 (5 bases each). Sequencing input: peripheral blood or thyroid tissue (not recorded which). The CDR3 here is CATSANRDGYEQYF. The CDR3 bases are TGTGCCACCAGTGCTAACCGGGACGGCTACGAGCAGTACTTC.